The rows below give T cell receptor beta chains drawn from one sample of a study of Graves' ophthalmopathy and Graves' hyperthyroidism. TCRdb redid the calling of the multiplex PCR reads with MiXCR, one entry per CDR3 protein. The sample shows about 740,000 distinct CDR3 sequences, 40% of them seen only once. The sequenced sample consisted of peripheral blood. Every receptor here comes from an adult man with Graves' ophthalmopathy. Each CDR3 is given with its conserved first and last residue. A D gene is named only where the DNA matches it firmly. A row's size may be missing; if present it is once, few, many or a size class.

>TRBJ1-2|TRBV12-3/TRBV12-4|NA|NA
CASSLDSGPHNYGYTF
TGTGCCAGCAGTTTAGATTCAGGACCCCATAACTATGGCTACACCTTC
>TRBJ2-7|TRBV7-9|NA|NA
CASSLTTEVEQYF
TGTGCCAGCAGCTTAACGACAGAGGTCGAGCAGTACTTC
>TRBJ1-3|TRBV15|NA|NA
CATSLGASGNTIYF
TGTGCCACCAGCTTAGGGGCCTCTGGAAACACCATATATTTT
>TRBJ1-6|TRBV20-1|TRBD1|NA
CSARDAGTGFHF
TGCAGTGCTCGAGATGCCGGGACAGGCTTCCACTTT
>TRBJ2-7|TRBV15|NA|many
CATSREPSGRSYEQYF
TGTGCCACCAGCAGAGAACCGTCAGGGAGAAGCTACGAGCAGTACTTC
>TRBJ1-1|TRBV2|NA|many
CASSPGLVTEAFF
TGTGCCAGCAGTCCAGGGTTGGTCACTGAAGCTTTCTTT
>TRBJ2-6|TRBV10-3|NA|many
CAISEGSGANVLTF
TGTGCCATCAGTGAGGGATCTGGGGCCAACGTCCTGACTTTC
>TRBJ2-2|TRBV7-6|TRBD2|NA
CASSLAGTSNTGELFF
TGTGCCAGCAGCTTAGCCGGGACTAGCAACACCGGGGAGCTGTTTTTT
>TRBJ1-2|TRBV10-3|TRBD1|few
CASRGQGALGYTF
TGTGCCAGCAGAGGACAGGGGGCTCTGGGCTACACCTTC
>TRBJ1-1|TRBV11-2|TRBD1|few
CASSLAGGRAEAFF
TGTGCCAGCAGCTTAGCAGGGGGCAGGGCTGAAGCTTTCTTT
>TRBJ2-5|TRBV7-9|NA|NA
CASSLRGRGRETQYF
TGTGCCAGCAGCTTAAGGGGGAGGGGCCGAGAGACCCAGTACTTC
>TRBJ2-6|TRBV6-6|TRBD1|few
CASRKGASGANVLTF
TGTGCCAGCAGGAAGGGGGCCTCTGGGGCCAACGTCCTGACTTTC